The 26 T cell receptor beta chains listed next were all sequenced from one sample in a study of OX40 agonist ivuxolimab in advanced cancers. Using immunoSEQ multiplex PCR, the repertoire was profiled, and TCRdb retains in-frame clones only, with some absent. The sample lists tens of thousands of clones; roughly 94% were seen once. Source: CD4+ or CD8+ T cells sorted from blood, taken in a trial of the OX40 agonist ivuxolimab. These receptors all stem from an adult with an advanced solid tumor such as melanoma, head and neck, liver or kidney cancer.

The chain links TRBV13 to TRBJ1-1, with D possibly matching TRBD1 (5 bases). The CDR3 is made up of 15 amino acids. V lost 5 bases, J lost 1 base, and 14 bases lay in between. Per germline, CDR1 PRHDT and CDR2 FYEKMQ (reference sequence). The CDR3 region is CASSLVEGTNTEAFF. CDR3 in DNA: TGTGCCAGCAGCCTAGTCGAGGGGACGAACACTGAAGCTTTCTTT.

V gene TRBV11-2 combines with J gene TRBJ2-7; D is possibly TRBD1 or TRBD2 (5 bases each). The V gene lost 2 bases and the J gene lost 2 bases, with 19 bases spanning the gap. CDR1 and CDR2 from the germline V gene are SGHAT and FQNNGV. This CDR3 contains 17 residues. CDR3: CASSLWATGTGPYEQYF. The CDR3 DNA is TGTGCCAGCAGCTTATGGGCCACCGGGACGGGGCCCTACGAGCAGTACTTC.

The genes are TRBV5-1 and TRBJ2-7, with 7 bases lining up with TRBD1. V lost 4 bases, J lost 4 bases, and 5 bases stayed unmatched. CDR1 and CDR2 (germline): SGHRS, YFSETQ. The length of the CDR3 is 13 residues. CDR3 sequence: CASSLGQIYEQYF. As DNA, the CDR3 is TGCGCCAGCAGCCTGGGACAGATTTACGAGCAGTACTTC.

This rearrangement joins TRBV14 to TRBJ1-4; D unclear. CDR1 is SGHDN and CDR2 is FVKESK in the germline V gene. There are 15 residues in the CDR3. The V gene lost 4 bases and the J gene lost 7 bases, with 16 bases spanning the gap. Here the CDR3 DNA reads TGTGCCAGCAGCCCCTCTCAGAGGGCGTCTGAAAAACTGTTTTTT. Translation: CASSPSQRASEKLFF.

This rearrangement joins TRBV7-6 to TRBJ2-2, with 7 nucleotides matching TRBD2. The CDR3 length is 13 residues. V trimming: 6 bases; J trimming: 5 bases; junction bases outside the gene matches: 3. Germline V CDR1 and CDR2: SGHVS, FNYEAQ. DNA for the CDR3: TGTGCCAGCAGGAACGGGGGGACCGGGGAGCTGTTTTTT. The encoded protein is CASRNGGTGELFF.

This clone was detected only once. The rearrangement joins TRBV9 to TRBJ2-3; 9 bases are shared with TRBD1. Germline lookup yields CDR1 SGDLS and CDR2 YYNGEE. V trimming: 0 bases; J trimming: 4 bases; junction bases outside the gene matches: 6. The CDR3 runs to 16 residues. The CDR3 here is CASSVEMGQGPDTQYF. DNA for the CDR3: TGTGCCAGCAGCGTAGAAATGGGACAGGGCCCAGATACGCAGTATTTT. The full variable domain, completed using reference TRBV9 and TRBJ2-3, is DSGVTQTPKHLITATGQRVTLRCSPRSGDLSVYWYQQSLDQGLQFLIQYYNGEERAKGNILERFSAQQFPDLHSELNLSSLELGDSALYFCASSVEMGQGPDTQYFGPGTRLTVL.

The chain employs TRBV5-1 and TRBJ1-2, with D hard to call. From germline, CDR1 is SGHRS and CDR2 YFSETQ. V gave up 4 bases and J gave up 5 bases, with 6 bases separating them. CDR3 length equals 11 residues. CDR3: CASSLGYGYTF. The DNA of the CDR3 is TGCGCCAGCAGCCTCGGTTATGGCTACACCTTC.

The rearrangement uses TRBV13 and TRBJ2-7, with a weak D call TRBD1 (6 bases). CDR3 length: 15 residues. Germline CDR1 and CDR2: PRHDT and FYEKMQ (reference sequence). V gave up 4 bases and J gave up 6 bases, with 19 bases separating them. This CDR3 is CASSSKGVQGSEQYF. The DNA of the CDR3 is TGTGCCAGCAGCTCTAAAGGGGTACAGGGAAGCGAGCAGTACTTC.

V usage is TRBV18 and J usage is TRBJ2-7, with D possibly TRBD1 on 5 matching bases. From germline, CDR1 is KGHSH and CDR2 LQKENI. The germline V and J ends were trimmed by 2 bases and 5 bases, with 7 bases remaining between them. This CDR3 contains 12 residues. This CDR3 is CASSPEQDEQYF. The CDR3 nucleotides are TGTGCCAGCTCACCAGAACAGGACGAGCAGTACTTC.

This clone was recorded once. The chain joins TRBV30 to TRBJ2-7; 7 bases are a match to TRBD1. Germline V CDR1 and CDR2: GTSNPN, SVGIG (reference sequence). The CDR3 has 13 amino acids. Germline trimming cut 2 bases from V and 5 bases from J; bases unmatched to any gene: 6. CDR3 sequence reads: CAWSKEQGDEQYF. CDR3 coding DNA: TGTGCCTGGAGTAAAGAGCAGGGGGACGAGCAGTACTTC.

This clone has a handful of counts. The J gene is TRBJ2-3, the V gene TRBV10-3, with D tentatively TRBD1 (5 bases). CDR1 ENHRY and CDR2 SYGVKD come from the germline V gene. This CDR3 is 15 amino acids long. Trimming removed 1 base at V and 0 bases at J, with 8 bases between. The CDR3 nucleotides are TGTGCCATCAGTGAGTATACAGGCAGCACAGATACGCAGTATTTT. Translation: CAISEYTGSTDTQYF.

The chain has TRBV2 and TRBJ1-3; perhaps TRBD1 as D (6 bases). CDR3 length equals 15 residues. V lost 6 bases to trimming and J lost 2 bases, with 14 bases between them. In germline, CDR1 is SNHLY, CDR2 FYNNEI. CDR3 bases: TGTGCCAGCAGGACGAGGGGGGTAGCTGGAAACACCATATATTTT. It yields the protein CASRTRGVAGNTIYF.

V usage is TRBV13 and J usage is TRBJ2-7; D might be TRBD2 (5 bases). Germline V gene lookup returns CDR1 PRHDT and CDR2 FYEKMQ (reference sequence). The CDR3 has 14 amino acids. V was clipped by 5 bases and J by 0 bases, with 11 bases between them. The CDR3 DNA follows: TGTGCCAGCAGCGGACTCCAGAGCTCCTACGAGCAGTACTTC. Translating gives CASSGLQSSYEQYF.

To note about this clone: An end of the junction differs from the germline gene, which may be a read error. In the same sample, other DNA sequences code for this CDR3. The CDR3 reads CASSTQVPHEQYF. In nucleotides, the CDR3 is TGCGCCAGCTCCACACAAGTCCCACACGAGCAATACTTC. The chain joins TRBV23-1 to TRBJ2-7; D unclear. TRBV23-1 is recorded as an ORF, its role being uncertain. CDR3 size: 13 residues.

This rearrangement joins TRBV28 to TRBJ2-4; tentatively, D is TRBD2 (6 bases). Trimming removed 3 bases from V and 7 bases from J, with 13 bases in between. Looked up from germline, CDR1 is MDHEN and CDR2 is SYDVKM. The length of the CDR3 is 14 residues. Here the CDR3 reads CASSLRDGWNIQYF. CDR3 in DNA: TGTGCCAGCAGTTTGCGGGATGGGTGGAACATTCAGTACTTC.

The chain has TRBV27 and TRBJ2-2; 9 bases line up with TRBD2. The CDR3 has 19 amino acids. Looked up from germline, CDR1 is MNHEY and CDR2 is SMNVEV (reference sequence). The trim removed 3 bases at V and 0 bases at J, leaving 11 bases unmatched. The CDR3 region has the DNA TGTGCCAGCAGTTTGGGATTCGAGCGGGGGGCAACGAACACCGGGGAGCTGTTTTTT. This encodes CASSLGFERGATNTGELFF.

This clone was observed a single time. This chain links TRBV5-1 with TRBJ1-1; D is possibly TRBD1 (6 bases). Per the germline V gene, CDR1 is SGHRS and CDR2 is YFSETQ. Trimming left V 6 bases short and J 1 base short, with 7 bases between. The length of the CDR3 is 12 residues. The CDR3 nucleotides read TGCGCCAGCAAACAGGGGAACACTGAAGCTTTCTTT. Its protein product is CASKQGNTEAFF.

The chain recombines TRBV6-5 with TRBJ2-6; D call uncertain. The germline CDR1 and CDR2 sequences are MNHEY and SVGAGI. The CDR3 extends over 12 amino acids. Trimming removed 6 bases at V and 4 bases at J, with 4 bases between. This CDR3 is CASRAGANVLTF. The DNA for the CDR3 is TGTGCCAGCAGGGCGGGGGCCAACGTCCTGACTTTC.

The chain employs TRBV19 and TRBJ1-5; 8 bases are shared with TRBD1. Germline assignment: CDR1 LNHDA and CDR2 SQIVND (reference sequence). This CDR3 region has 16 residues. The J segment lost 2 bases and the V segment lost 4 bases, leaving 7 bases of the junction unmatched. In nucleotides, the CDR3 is TGTGCCAGTAGTACCCCCCGGACAGGGCGCAATCAGCCCCAGCATTTT. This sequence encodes CASSTPRTGRNQPQHF.

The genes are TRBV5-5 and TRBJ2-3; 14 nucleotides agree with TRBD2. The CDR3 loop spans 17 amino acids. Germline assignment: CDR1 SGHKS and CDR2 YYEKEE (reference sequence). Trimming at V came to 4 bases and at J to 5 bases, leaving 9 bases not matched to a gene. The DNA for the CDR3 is TGTGCCAGCAGCGCCGGGACTAGCGGGAGTTATGTAGATACGCAGTATTTT. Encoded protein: CASSAGTSGSYVDTQYF.

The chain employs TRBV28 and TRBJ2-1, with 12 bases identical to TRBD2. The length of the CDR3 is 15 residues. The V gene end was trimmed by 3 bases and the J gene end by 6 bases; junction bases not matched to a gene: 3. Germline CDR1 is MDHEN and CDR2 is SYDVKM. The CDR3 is CASSLLAGGGNEQFF. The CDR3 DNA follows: TGTGCCAGCAGTTTGCTAGCGGGAGGGGGCAATGAGCAGTTCTTC. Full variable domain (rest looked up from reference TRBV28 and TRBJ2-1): DVKVTQSSRYLVKRTGEKVFLECVQDMDHENMFWYRQDPGLGLRLIYFSYDVKMKEKGDIPEGYSVSREKKERFSLILESASTNQTSMYLCASSLLAGGGNEQFFGPGTRLTVL.

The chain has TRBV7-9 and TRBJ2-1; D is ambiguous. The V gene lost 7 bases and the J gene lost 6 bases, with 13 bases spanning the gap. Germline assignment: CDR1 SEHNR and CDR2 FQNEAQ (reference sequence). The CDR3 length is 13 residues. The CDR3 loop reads CASTNGETNEQFF. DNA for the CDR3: TGTGCCAGCACCAACGGCGAGACCAATGAGCAGTTCTTC. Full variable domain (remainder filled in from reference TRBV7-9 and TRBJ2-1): DTGVSQNPRHKITKRGQNVTFRCDPISEHNRLYWYRQTLGQGPEFLTYFQNEAQLEKSRLLSDRFSAERPKGSFSTLEIQRTEQGDSAMYLCASTNGETNEQFFGPGTRLTVL.

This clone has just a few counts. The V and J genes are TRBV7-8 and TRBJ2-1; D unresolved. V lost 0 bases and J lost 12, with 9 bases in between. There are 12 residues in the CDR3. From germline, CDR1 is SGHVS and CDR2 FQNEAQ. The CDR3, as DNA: TGTGCCAGCAGCTTAGCGTCGACGGGGCAGTTCTTC. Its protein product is CASSLASTGQFF.

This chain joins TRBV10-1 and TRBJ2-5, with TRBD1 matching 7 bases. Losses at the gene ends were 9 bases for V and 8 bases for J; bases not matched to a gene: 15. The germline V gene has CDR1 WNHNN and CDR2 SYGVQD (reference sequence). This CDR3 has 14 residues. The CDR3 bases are TGCGCCAGGGTCCGGGACAGTCTTAAGAATACCCAGTACTTC. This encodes CARVRDSLKNTQYF.

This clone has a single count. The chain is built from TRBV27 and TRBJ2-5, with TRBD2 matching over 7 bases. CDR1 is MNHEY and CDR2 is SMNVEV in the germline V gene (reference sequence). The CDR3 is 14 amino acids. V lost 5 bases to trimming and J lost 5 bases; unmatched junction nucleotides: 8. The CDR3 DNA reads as TGTGCCAGCAGTCCCCTGCTCGGGGGGGAGACCCAGTACTTC. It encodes CASSPLLGGETQYF.

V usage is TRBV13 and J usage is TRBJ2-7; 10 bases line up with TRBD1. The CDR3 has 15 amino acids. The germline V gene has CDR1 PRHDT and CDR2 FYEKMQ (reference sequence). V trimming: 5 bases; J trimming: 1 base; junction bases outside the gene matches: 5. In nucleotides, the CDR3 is TGTGCCAGCAGCGTCAGGGGACAGGGGTCCTACGAGCAGTACTTC. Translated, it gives CASSVRGQGSYEQYF.